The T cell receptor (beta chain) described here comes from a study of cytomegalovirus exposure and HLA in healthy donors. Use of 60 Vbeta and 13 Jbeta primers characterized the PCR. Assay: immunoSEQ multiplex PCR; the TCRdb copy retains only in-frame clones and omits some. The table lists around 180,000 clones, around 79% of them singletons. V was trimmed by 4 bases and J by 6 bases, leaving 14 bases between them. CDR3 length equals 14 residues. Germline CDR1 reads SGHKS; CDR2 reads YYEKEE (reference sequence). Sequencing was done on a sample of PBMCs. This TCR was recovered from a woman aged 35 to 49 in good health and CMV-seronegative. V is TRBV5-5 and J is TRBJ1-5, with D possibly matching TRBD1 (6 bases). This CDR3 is CASSLQGGGQPQHF. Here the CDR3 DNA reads TGTGCCAGCAGCCTCCAGGGAGGGGGTCAGCCCCAGCATTTT.